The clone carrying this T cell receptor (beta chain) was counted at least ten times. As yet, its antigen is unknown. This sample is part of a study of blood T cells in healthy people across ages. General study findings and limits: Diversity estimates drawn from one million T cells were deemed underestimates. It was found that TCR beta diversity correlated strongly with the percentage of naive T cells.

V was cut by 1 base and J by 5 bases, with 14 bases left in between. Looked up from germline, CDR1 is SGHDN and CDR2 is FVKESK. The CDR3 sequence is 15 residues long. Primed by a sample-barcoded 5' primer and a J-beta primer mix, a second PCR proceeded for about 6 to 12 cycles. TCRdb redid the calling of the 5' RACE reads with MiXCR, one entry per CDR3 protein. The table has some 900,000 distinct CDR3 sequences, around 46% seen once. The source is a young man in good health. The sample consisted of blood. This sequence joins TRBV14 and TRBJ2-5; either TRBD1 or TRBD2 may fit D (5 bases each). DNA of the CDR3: TGTGCCAGCAGCCAAGTGAGGGGAGTGATGGAGACCCAGTACTTC. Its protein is CASSQVRGVMETQYF.